Reported below is one TCR beta chain. The method was immunoSEQ multiplex PCR; TCRdb's version includes in-frame clones alone and lacks a portion of them. The repertoire holds 45,000 to 55,000 clones, more than 75% seen once, with 7.8% in the top ten. The sample is drawn from a study of blood T cell repertoires in COVID-19. Turning to the study itself: Samples of COVID-19 (acute and convalescent) were obtained from the United States, Italy and Spain.

Germline V gene data show CDR1 as WSHSY and CDR2 as SAAADI. V was clipped by 4 bases and J by 7 bases; unmatched bases: 12. The CDR3 contains 15 residues. The sequencing input was peripheral blood. This clonotype was obtained from a man aged 45-65 years with active COVID-19. The chain is built from TRBV10-2 and TRBJ2-7, with 8 positions matching TRBD1. The DNA of the CDR3 is TGCGCCAGCAGTGGACCCGGGACAGGTTATAGTGAGCAGTACTTC. Its translation is CASSGPGTGYSEQYF.